These 30 T cell receptor beta chains were sequenced from one sample in a study of T cells in Graves' hyperthyroidism and ophthalmopathy. Using RNA transcripts as the source, TCR beta CDR3 regions were amplified. First-round RT-PCR targeting the TCR CDR3 was performed with the HTBI primer set. From the multiplex PCR reads, TCRdb called clonotypes with MiXCR, one entry per CDR3 protein. Of 270,000 or so distinct CDR3 sequences in the sample, around 15% are singletons; the top ten hold around 30%. Sequencing used blood. The receptors were gathered from a woman between 45 and 60 years old with Graves' hyperthyroidism that later progressed to Graves' ophthalmopathy.

This clonotype has ten or more counts. The V gene is TRBV7-9, the J gene TRBJ1-1; no definite D call. The V gene's germline CDR1 is SEHNR and CDR2 FQNEAQ (reference sequence). This CDR3 comprises 14 residues. The V and J ends lost 3 bases and 1 base respectively, with 9 bases between them. The CDR3 sequence is CASSFPGTNTEAFF. CDR3 coding DNA: TGTGCCAGCAGCTTCCCAGGAACGAACACTGAAGCTTTCTTT.

The gene calls are TRBV2 and TRBJ2-1; the match to TRBD2 covers 7 bases. Germline V gene sequence: CDR1 SNHLY, CDR2 FYNNEI. J gave up 3 bases and V 4 bases, and 12 bases lay outside the gene matches. This CDR3 has 17 residues. In DNA, the CDR3 is TGTGCCAGCAGTGCGGACGGCCGCGGGGGTGGCTACAATGAGCAGTTCTTC. Protein sequence: CASSADGRGGGYNEQFF.

The chain has TRBV7-9 and TRBJ2-1, with D possibly matching TRBD2 (5 bases). The V end lost 5 bases, the J end lost 0 bases, and 23 bases lay between the germline ends. The germline gives CDR1 SEHNR, CDR2 FQNEAQ (reference sequence). This CDR3 has 19 amino acids. CDR3 region: CASSHPTGVAGPSYNEQFF. The DNA for the CDR3 is TGTGCCAGCAGCCACCCAACTGGAGTGGCGGGCCCCTCCTACAATGAGCAGTTCTTC. Combining the CDR3 with reference TRBV7-9 and TRBJ2-1 gives the whole variable domain DTGVSQNPRHKITKRGQNVTFRCDPISEHNRLYWYRQTLGQGPEFLTYFQNEAQLEKSRLLSDRFSAERPKGSFSTLEIQRTEQGDSAMYLCASSHPTGVAGPSYNEQFFGPGTRLTVL.

This clonotype was recorded a few times. The chain is built from TRBV5-1 and TRBJ2-7; possibly TRBD1 or TRBD2 for D (5 bases each). The ends were cut back, 0 bases at V and 1 base at J, with 14 bases in the middle. Germline V lookup: CDR1 SGHRS, CDR2 YFSETQ. The CDR3 has 16 amino acids. CDR3 nucleotides: TGCGCCAGCAGCTTGGTTCGGGGCAGAGGATCCTACGAGCAGTACTTC. It yields the protein CASSLVRGRGSYEQYF. The variable domain in full, with the rest retrieved from reference TRBV5-1 and TRBJ2-7, is KAGVTQTPRYLIKTRGQQVTLSCSPISGHRSVSWYQQTPGQGLQFLFEYFSETQRNKGNFPGRFSGRQFSNSRSEMNVSTLELGDSALYLCASSLVRGRGSYEQYFGPGTRLTVT.

The sample holds many counts of this clonotype. The rearrangement uses TRBV27 and TRBJ2-2; the match to TRBD1 covers 8 bases. Germline-derived CDR1 and CDR2 are MNHEY and SMNVEV (reference sequence). The CDR3 loop spans 15 amino acids. The V segment lost 7 bases and the J segment 4 bases; nucleotides outside the gene matches: 8. Here the CDR3 DNA reads TGTGCCAGCAAACGACAGGGGTCGAGCACCGGGGAGCTGTTTTTT. It encodes CASKRQGSSTGELFF.

In the case of this clonotype: A far larger clone is one nucleotide away, so this likely arose from a read error. The chain is built from TRBV7-9 and TRBJ1-1; D unresolved. CDR1 SEHNR and CDR2 FQNEAQ come from the germline V gene (reference sequence). V was trimmed by 6 bases and J by 0 bases, leaving 5 bases between them. The CDR3 is made up of 12 amino acids. For the CDR3, the DNA is TGTGCCAGCAGGCTAATGAACACTGAAGCTTTCTTT. This gives the protein CASRLMNTEAFF.

A remark on this clonotype: A much larger clone lies a single base off, so this may be a read error. The rearrangement joins TRBV2 to TRBJ2-7, with D unclear. The CDR3 extends over 11 amino acids. Germline V gene sequence: CDR1 SNHLY, CDR2 FYNNEI. With 7 bases removed from V and 4 bases from J, the gap between germline ends came to 8 bases. CDR3 sequence reads: CASNPYYEQYF. The CDR3 DNA follows: TGTGCCAGCAATCCGTATTACGAGCAGTACTTC.

At least ten counts were recorded for this clonotype. V and J are TRBV7-9 and TRBJ2-7, with 7 positions matching TRBD1. Trimming cost V 4 bases and J 3 bases; bases outside gene matches: 9. The germline CDR1 and CDR2 sequences are SEHNR and FQNEAQ (reference sequence). The CDR3 consists of 15 residues. Written as DNA, the CDR3 is TGTGCCAGCAGCTCTCCGACAGGGTCGGACTACGAGCAGTACTTC. Its protein is CASSSPTGSDYEQYF.

This clonotype appeared many times. The chain links TRBV20-1 to TRBJ1-3; 8 positions match TRBD1. The CDR3 has 13 residues. Losses at the gene ends were 5 bases for V and 0 bases for J; bases not matched to a gene: 0. The germline gives CDR1 DFQATT, CDR2 SNEGSKA (reference sequence). The DNA for the CDR3 is TGCAGTGCTGACAGGGGCTCTGGAAACACCATATATTTT. This gives the protein CSADRGSGNTIYF.

The sample holds many counts of this clonotype. The chain has TRBV6-1 and TRBJ2-1; 10 bases match TRBD2. The CDR3 is made up of 15 amino acids. The trim removed 1 base at V and 5 bases at J, leaving 2 bases unmatched. Germline V gene sequence: CDR1 MNHNS, CDR2 SASEGT. CDR3 loop: CASSEVLAGDNEQFF. In DNA form, the CDR3 reads TGTGCCAGCAGTGAAGTCCTAGCGGGAGACAATGAGCAGTTCTTC.

There are many counts of this clonotype. The chain is built from TRBV6-1 and TRBJ2-7; D is undetermined. This CDR3 has 15 amino acids. The V gene's germline CDR1 is MNHNS and CDR2 SASEGT. V gave up 7 bases and J gave up 0 bases, with 16 bases separating them. The CDR3 spells CASTQSGRVSYEQYF. The CDR3 nucleotides are TGTGCCAGCACCCAGTCGGGCCGGGTCTCCTACGAGCAGTACTTC.

This clonotype has a count of ten or more. The chain has TRBV30 and TRBJ2-3; D is possibly TRBD1 or TRBD2 (5 bases each). The CDR3 extends over 16 amino acids. Germline assignment: CDR1 GTSNPN and CDR2 SVGIG (reference sequence). Trimming pared 3 bases from V and 0 bases from J, leaving 16 bases between. The CDR3: CAWRSWGRTSTDTQYF. CDR3 nucleotides: TGTGCCTGGAGAAGTTGGGGGAGAACTAGCACAGATACGCAGTATTTT.

This clonotype turned up a few times. A much larger clonotype is one base distant, so this may be a read error. V usage is TRBV7-2 and J usage is TRBJ2-7, with D perhaps assigned TRBD1 or TRBD2 (8 bases each). CDR1 is SGHTA, CDR2 FQGNSA, per germline. V was trimmed by 9 bases and J by 4 bases, leaving 22 bases between them. CDR3 length: 15 amino acids. The CDR3 loop is CARTGAPGGRYEQYF. In DNA form, the CDR3 reads TGTGCCAGGACAGGGGCCCCGGGAGGGCGTTACGAGCAGTACTTC.

This clonotype was recorded at least ten times. This sequence joins TRBV5-1 and TRBJ2-1; D remains ambiguous. This CDR3 spans 14 amino acids. Trimming pared 0 bases from V and 5 bases from J, leaving 9 bases between. Germline V gene data show CDR1 as SGHRS and CDR2 as YFSETQ. The CDR3 reads CASSLGFGDNEQFF. The CDR3 DNA sequence: TGCGCCAGCAGCTTGGGGTTTGGAGACAATGAGCAGTTCTTC.

This clonotype has ten or more counts. The chain uses TRBV20-1 and TRBJ2-3, with 10 bases that match TRBD2. The CDR3 has 15 amino acids. The junction had 12 bases not matched to a gene; V was cut back by 6 bases and J by 6 bases. The V gene's germline CDR1 is DFQATT and CDR2 SNEGSKA (reference sequence). CDR3 protein: CSASSGRAGGDTQYF. In DNA form, the CDR3 reads TGCAGTGCATCCAGCGGGAGGGCCGGGGGGGATACGCAGTATTTT.

The chain recombines TRBV6-2 or TRBV6-3 with TRBJ2-7; TRBD1 matches 8 bases. V shed 8 bases, J shed 5 bases, and the junction held 2 bases outside the gene matches. Germline lookup yields CDR1 MNHEY and CDR2 SVGEGT. This CDR3 contains 11 residues. The CDR3 reads CASRTGHEQYF. The CDR3 region has the DNA TGTGCCAGCCGGACAGGGCACGAGCAGTACTTC.

This clonotype occurred many times. This chain joins TRBV7-8 and TRBJ1-2, with TRBD1 matching 7 bases. V lost 4 bases and J lost 0; bases outside the gene matches: 5. The germline gives CDR1 SGHVS, CDR2 FQNEAQ. The CDR3 extends over 15 amino acids. The CDR3 DNA follows: TGTGCCAGCAGCTCCGGGACAGCCACTAACTATGGCTACACCTTC. It is translated as CASSSGTATNYGYTF.

This clonotype has at least ten counts. This chain links TRBV28 with TRBJ2-7; D unclear. The CDR3 is 12 amino acids. V was pared by 5 bases and J by 0 bases, with 5 bases between. Germline-derived CDR1 and CDR2 are MDHEN and SYDVKM. DNA for the CDR3: TGTGCCAGCAGTCTGAGCTCCTACGAGCAGTACTTC. Translation: CASSLSSYEQYF.

A few counts support this clonotype. The chain has TRBV30 and TRBJ2-6; D is tentatively TRBD1 or TRBD2 (7 bases each). V was trimmed by 1 base and J by 4 bases, leaving 11 bases between them. The CDR3 totals 15 residues. The germline V gene has CDR1 GTSNPN and CDR2 SVGIG (reference sequence). CDR3 protein: CAWSAGGAGANVLTF. The CDR3 coding sequence is TGTGCCTGGAGTGCAGGGGGGGCCGGGGCCAACGTCCTGACTTTC.

This clonotype occurred many times. This sequence joins TRBV20-1 and TRBJ2-3, with D unclear. This CDR3 region has 14 residues. The ends were cut back, 6 bases at V and 5 bases at J, with 18 bases in the middle. CDR1 and CDR2 from the germline V gene are DFQATT and SNEGSKA (reference sequence). CDR3 sequence (DNA): TGCAGTGCGCTAGAGATGGGTGTAGGAGATACGCAGTATTTT. Its protein is CSALEMGVGDTQYF.

This clonotype was observed a few times. The chain links TRBV5-1 to TRBJ2-2; tentatively, D is TRBD2 (6 bases). Germline CDR1 reads SGHRS; CDR2 reads YFSETQ. The V gene lost 4 bases and the J gene lost 5 bases, with 9 bases spanning the gap. This CDR3 region has 13 residues. Written as DNA, the CDR3 is TGCGCCAGCAGCAAGAGCGGGACCGGGGAGCTGTTTTTT. Residues: CASSKSGTGELFF.

Notes on this clonotype: A much larger clone is a single base away; this may be a read error. This chain connects TRBV29-1 to TRBJ1-2, with D perhaps TRBD1 (5 bases). Germline lookup yields CDR1 SQVTM and CDR2 ANQGSEA. The germline V and J ends were trimmed by 0 bases and 5 bases, with 13 bases remaining between them. This CDR3 contains 14 residues. The CDR3 DNA reads as TGCAGCGTTGAAGATCAAGGGACTCTTTATGGCTACACCTTC. As protein: CSVEDQGTLYGYTF.

As concerns this clonotype: This could be a read error, since a much larger clone is one nucleotide away. V usage is TRBV28 and J usage is TRBJ2-3, with D possibly called TRBD1 or TRBD2 (5 bases each). Germline CDR1 MDHEN, CDR2 SYDVKM. CDR3 length: 12 amino acids. CDR3 protein: CASTTRGDAQYF. The CDR3 nucleotides are TGTGCCAGCACTACTAGGGGAGATGCGCAGTATTTT.

In its sample, this clonotype was seen a few times. A much larger clone is a single base away; this may be a read error. The chain joins TRBV11-2 to TRBJ2-7; 9 bases are shared with TRBD1. The germline gives CDR1 SGHAT, CDR2 FQNNGV. This CDR3 comprises 13 residues. The CDR3 region has the DNA TGTGCCAGCAGCTTAACAGGGGGCGGCGAGCGGTACTTC. Encoded protein: CASSLTGGGERYF.

The table lists this clonotype with many counts. The V gene is TRBV28, the J gene TRBJ2-1; D remains unclear. Germline V lookup: CDR1 MDHEN, CDR2 SYDVKM. V lost 2 bases and J lost 0, with 14 bases in between. The CDR3 is 17 amino acids. For the CDR3, the DNA is TGTGCCAGCAGTTTACGGGTTGGGTTTAGCTCCTACAATGAGCAGTTCTTC. Translation gives CASSLRVGFSSYNEQFF.

V is TRBV15 and J is TRBJ1-2; tentative D call: TRBD1 (5 bases). From germline, CDR1 is LNHNV and CDR2 YYDKDF (reference sequence). With 0 bases removed from V and 4 bases from J, the gap between germline ends came to 12 bases. CDR3 length: 15 residues. CDR3 sequence (DNA): TGTGCCACCAGCAGAGATCTGGGCAGGGCCTATGGCTACACCTTC. It encodes CATSRDLGRAYGYTF.

This clonotype appeared many times. The genes are TRBV2 and TRBJ2-1; possibly TRBD1 for D (5 bases). V dropped 7 bases and J dropped 7 bases, with 11 bases sitting between them. CDR3 length: 12 amino acids. The germline CDR1 and CDR2 sequences are SNHLY and FYNNEI. The CDR3 DNA sequence: TGTGCCAGCACCAGGGAAGCAAATGAGCAGTTCTTC. Translated: CASTREANEQFF.

This clonotype was seen repeatedly, ten times or more. The chain couples TRBV11-2 to TRBJ2-1; D gene uncertain. The V and J ends lost 1 base and 8 bases respectively, with 12 bases between them. The CDR3 runs to 14 residues. Germline V gene lookup returns CDR1 SGHAT and CDR2 FQNNGV. In DNA, the CDR3 is TGTGCCAGCAGCTTAGGGCCCCAGTACGATGAGCAGTTCTTC. Translated: CASSLGPQYDEQFF.

This clonotype was counted only a few times. A read error may explain this, as a much larger clone is one base away. V is TRBV20-1 and J is TRBJ2-7; D gene ambiguous. The V end was cut by 3 bases, the J end by 1 base, with 13 bases between. CDR1 and CDR2 (germline): DFQATT, SNEGSKA (reference sequence). The CDR3 is made up of 14 amino acids. Written as DNA, the CDR3 is TGCAGTGCTAGTGATCTAACGAGATCCTACGAGCAGTACTTC. Its translation is CSASDLTRSYEQYF.

This chain connects TRBV5-6 to TRBJ1-6, with 8 bases fitting TRBD1. V lost 0 bases to trimming and J lost 7 bases; unmatched junction nucleotides: 9. Germline CDR1 is SGHDT and CDR2 is YYEEEE. CDR3 length: 17 amino acids. DNA for the CDR3: TGTGCCAGCAGCTTGGCAGCAGGGGGCACTTGGAATTCACCCCTCCACTTT. It translates to CASSLAAGGTWNSPLHF.